This T cell receptor (beta chain) stems from a study of shared clonotypes between healthy human individuals. V lost 5 bases and J lost 4; bases outside the gene matches: 7. The CDR3 loop spans 15 amino acids. Germline V gives CDR1 SGHDT, CDR2 YYEEEE. Naive-designated CD8 cells lacked CD45RO, were positively enriched for CCR7, and omitted terminally differentiated effector memory CD45RA+ cells. HIV-negative, healthy adults without recent acute infections or vaccinations were the donors. The assay was immunoSEQ multiplex PCR, and TCRdb's table has in-frame clones only and misses some. The data contain 2 million or so clones, over 85% of them singletons.

The sample comprised naive CD8+ T cells sorted from blood. This receptor was obtained from a man aged 18 to 29 in good health. This rearrangement joins TRBV5-6 to TRBJ2-7; TRBD1 agrees at 12 bases. CDR3 residues: CASRWGTGGEYEQYF. The CDR3 region has the DNA TGTGCCAGCAGGTGGGGGACAGGGGGCGAATACGAGCAGTACTTC.